The present TCR beta chain was sequenced within a study of blood T cells in healthy people across ages. Through a sample-barcoded 5' primer and a J-beta primer mix, a second PCR was run for roughly 6 to 11 cycles. MiXCR was run by TCRdb on the 5' RACE reads, yielding one entry per CDR3 protein. The sample shows more than 650,000 distinct CDR3 sequences, 20% to 25% of them seen only once. The sample holds a few counts of this clonotype. The CDR3 is made up of 15 amino acids. CDR1 is SEHNR and CDR2 is FQNEAQ in the germline V gene (reference sequence). V was clipped by 5 bases and J by 2 bases, with 14 bases between them.

This receptor was taken from a man between 65 and 85 years old in good health. The rearrangement uses TRBV7-9 and TRBJ2-3; D may correspond to TRBD1 or TRBD2 (5 bases each). Sequencing was performed on blood. The CDR3 DNA reads TGTGCCAGCAGCCGTTGGGACCCTCTCACAGATACGCAGTATTTT. Protein: CASSRWDPLTDTQYF.